This T cell receptor (beta chain) comes out of a study of Graves' ophthalmopathy and Graves' hyperthyroidism (dated by TCRdb to the late 2010s). Some background on the complete study: Peripheral blood was collected at initial diagnosis, before any treatment. In total, approximately 130 blood samples were TCR-sequenced: approximately 42 ophthalmopathy, roughly 80 hyperthyroidism and approximately 17 hyperthyroidism-to-ophthalmopathy patients. In 6 or 7 hyperthyroidism patients, T-cell repertoires of thyroid tissue and blood were compared. A discovery set of 95 to 100 patients (approximately 42 ophthalmopathy, 55 to 60 stable hyperthyroidism) was enrolled to explore V-J signatures distinguishing ophthalmopathy from hyperthyroidism. The roughly 91 discovery patients were randomly divided into training and test sets at a 7:3 ratio. To tell Graves' ophthalmopathy apart from Graves' hyperthyroidism, and to predict which patients would progress to ophthalmopathy, the study relied on TCR beta repertoire signatures. Once sampling was done, hyperthyroidism patients were given methimazole at a starting dose of 30 mg daily, while ophthalmopathy patients were given high-dose intravenous methylprednisolone. For independent validation, a separate cohort was made up of 18 to 20 hyperthyroidism patients plus 17 patients who later progressed from hyperthyroidism to ophthalmopathy. General study outcomes and caveats: In cross-validation, the 13-signature model distinguished ophthalmopathy from stable hyperthyroidism with about 88% sensitivity and almost 83% specificity, and in the test set the corresponding values were approximately 80% and 68%. In validation, the model predicted ophthalmopathy progression with more than 70% sensitivity and about 73% specificity; 12 predicted patients were CT-confirmed with GO in a median of about 6.1 months. Among expanded thyroid clonotypes with frequency above 0.001, most also showed up in blood, which suggests that blood repertoires may reflect the thyroid immune response. Sample size was not statistically predetermined, and group allocation was not concealed from the investigators.

This clonotype was observed a single time. What antigen it recognizes has not been identified. Per-base qualities were not stored, and no clone one base away is much larger. Evidence from one read is weak. For repertoire sequencing, TCR beta CDR3 regions were amplified from RNA transcripts. The first round of RT-PCR was done with HTBI primers and the Qiagen OneStep RT-PCR kit, and was followed by a second round of multiplex PCR, then size selection and purification. Libraries were sequenced on an Illumina HiSeq2000 using paired-end 100 bp reads. Turning to the authors' computational methods: Reads were processed with SOAPnuke, discarding reads with adapters, uncalled bases, mean Phred below 15, or no exact constant-primer or identifier match. High-quality paired reads were merged with COPE v1.2.5. Each unique nucleotide sequence was treated as a clonotype, and MiTCR v1.1 was used to align the clonotypes to the IMGT TRB V, D and J references. The analysis was limited to V-J combinations with a frequency above 0.0001, which together covered approximately 99% of repertoires. A TCR clonal expansion and chaos score per V-J combination was defined as the ratio of F50 clonal expansion to chaos observed in the TCRdist matrix. Welch's t-statistics and random forest were used to reduce the features to 13 V-J combinations, which were then used as input to a naive Bayes classifier. The similarity between thyroid and blood repertoires was quantified using the Morisita-Horn index. The raw public data were reprocessed by TCRdb itself: fastp quality trimming at Q25, MiXCR clonotype calling, in-frame beta chains only. Rows with one shared CDR3 protein collapse into an entry with the most common genes and DNA. These V and J calls rely on TCRdb rather than the paper's analysis. This sample lists 200,000 to 250,000 distinct CDR3 sequences; roughly 21% were detected once. The top ten constitute around 40% of the sample.

The ophthalmopathy patients had moderately to severely active disease, with a Clinical Activity Score of 3 or higher, a NOSPECS grade of 4 or higher, and a disease duration of less than 3 months. Patients with other autoimmune diseases, uncontrolled infections, pregnancy or lactation were excluded. Diagnosis relied on clinical symptoms, serum thyroxine, TRAb, thyroid ultrasound and orbital computed tomography. Ficoll-Paque density gradient centrifugation was used to isolate PBMCs from 10 ml of fresh peripheral blood. Total RNA was extracted using Trizol reagent, and RNA quality was checked on an Agilent 2100 Bioanalyzer. From the cysteine through the phenylalanine, the CDR3 covers 14 amino acids. The read is trimmed to its CDR3 DNA, 42 bases read in frame from base 1. Relative to germline, V is 5 bases shorter and J is 3 bases shorter, with 13 bases between their ends. CDR1 is given as SGHTA and CDR2 as FQGTGA, both from the germline V gene.

Sequenced material: peripheral blood. This chain is built from TRBV7-3 and TRBJ1-1; no D segment can be confidently identified. The sequence was collected from a woman aged 45-65 years with Graves' ophthalmopathy. Donor details come from another sample of the same person, matched by shared clones. The nucleotide sequence reads as follows: TGTGCCAGCAGCCGTACGGCCGAGCACACTGAAGCTTTCTTT. It specifies CASSRTAEHTEAFF.